The entry below describes one T cell receptor (beta chain). Antigen specificity is unknown. The CDR3 loop spans 13 amino acids. V shed 5 bases and J 3 bases; nucleotides not matched to a gene: 2. Per germline, CDR1 SEHNR and CDR2 FQNEAQ (reference sequence). This record comes from a study of T cell responses to AZD1222 COVID-19 vaccine. Broader study findings: When two AZD1222 doses had been given, Spike-specific TCR breadth and depth rose. All repertoire sampling was performed exclusively after the peak T cell response. It was only a handful of AZD1222 recipients who were seropositive at baseline. The sample set comprised mostly white British donors with more females, and clonal diversity was possibly underestimated.

Assay: immunoSEQ multiplex PCR; the TCRdb copy retains only in-frame clones and omits some. The data contain nearly 55,000 clones, more than 70% of them singletons. This chain joins TRBV7-9 and TRBJ2-7, with 9 positions matching TRBD2. Source: peripheral blood, taken 28 days after the second AZD1222 dose. This receptor was taken from an adult who received the AZD1222 COVID-19 vaccine. CDR3 sequence reads: CASSGGRVYEQYF. In DNA, the CDR3 is TGTGCCAGCAGCGGCGGGAGGGTCTACGAGCAGTACTTC. Full variable domain (remainder filled in from reference TRBV7-9 and TRBJ2-7): DTGVSQNPRHKITKRGQNVTFRCDPISEHNRLYWYRQTLGQGPEFLTYFQNEAQLEKSRLLSDRFSAERPKGSFSTLEIQRTEQGDSAMYLCASSGGRVYEQYFGPGTRLTVT.